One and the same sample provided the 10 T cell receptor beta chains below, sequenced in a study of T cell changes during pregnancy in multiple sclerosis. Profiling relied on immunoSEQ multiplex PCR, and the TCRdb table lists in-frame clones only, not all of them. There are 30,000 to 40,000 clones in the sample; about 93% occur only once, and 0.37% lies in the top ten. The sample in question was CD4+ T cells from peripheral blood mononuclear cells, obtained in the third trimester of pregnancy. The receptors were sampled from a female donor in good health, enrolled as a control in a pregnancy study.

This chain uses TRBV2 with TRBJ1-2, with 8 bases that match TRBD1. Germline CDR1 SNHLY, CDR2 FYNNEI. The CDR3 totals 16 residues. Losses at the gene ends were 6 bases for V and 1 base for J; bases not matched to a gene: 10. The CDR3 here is CASRDYKQGDNYGYTF. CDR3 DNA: TGTGCCAGCAGGGATTACAAACAGGGGGATAACTATGGCTACACCTTC.

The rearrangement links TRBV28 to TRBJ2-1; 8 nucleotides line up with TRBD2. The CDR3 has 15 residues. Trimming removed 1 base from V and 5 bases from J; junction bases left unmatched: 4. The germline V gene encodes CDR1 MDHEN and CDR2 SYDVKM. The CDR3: CASSLYPAGDNEQFF. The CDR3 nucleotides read TGTGCCAGCAGTTTATACCCAGCGGGAGACAATGAGCAGTTCTTC.

The CDR3 nucleotides are TGCGCCACCAATATAGCGGGAGTCTCCCAAGAGACCCAGTACTTC. This codes for CATNIAGVSQETQYF. V usage is TRBV5-1 and J usage is TRBJ2-5; 9 positions match TRBD2. Per germline, CDR1 SGHRS and CDR2 YFSETQ. V lost 9 bases to trimming and J lost 1 base; unmatched junction nucleotides: 10. This CDR3 has 15 amino acids.

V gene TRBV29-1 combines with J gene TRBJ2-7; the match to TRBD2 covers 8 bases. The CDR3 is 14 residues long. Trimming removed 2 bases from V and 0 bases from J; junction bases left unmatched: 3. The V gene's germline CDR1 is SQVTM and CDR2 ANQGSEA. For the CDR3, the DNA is TGCAGCGTTGAATCCAGCGGGAGCTCCTACGAGCAGTACTTC. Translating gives CSVESSGSSYEQYF.

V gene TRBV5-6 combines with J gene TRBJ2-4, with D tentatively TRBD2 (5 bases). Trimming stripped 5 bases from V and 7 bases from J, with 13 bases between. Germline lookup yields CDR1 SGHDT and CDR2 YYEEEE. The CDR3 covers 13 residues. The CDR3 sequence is CASRDLGGNIQYF. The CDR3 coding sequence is TGTGCCAGCAGGGACTTAGGTGGGAACATTCAGTACTTC. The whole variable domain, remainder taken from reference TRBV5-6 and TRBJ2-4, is DAGVTQSPTHLIKTRGQQVTLRCSPKSGHDTVSWYQQALGQGPQFIFQYYEEEERQRGNFPDRFSGHQFPNYSSELNVNALLLGDSALYLCASRDLGGNIQYFGAGTRLSVL.

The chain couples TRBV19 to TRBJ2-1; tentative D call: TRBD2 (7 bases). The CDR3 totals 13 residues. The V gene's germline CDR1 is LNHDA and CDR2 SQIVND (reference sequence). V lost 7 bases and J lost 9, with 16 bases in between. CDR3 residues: CASTELGGGEQFF. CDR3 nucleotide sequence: TGTGCCAGTACCGAACTAGGGGGGGGTGAGCAGTTCTTC.

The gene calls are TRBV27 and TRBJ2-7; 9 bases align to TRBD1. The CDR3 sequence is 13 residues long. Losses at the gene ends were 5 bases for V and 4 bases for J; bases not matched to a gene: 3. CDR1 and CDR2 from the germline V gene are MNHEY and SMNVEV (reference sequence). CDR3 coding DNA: TGTGCCAGCAGTCAACAGGGGGCTTACGAGCAGTACTTC. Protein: CASSQQGAYEQYF.

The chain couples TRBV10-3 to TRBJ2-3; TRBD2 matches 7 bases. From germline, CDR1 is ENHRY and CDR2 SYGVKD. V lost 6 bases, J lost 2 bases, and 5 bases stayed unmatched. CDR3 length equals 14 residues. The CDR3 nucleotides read TGTGCCATCAGACCAGGGACTACCACAGATACGCAGTATTTT. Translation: CAIRPGTTTDTQYF.

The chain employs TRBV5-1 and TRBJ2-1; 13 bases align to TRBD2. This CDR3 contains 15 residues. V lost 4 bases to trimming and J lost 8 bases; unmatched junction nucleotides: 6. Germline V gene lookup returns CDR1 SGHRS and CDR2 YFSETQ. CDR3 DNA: TGCGCCAGCAGCCCAGGACTAGCGGGAGAGGATGAGCAGTTCTTC. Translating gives CASSPGLAGEDEQFF.

CDR3 protein: CASSESGLAGTYEQYF. The CDR3 region has the DNA TGTGCCAGCAGTGAATCTGGTCTGGCAGGAACCTACGAGCAGTACTTC. V is TRBV2 and J is TRBJ2-7; D is undetermined. Germline V lookup: CDR1 SNHLY, CDR2 FYNNEI. This CDR3 has 16 amino acids. V lost 2 bases to trimming and J lost 2 bases, with 16 bases between them.